Sequencing of this T cell receptor beta chain was carried out in a study of blood T cells in healthy people across ages. Trimming took off 4 bases at V and 0 bases at J, with 7 bases between the two ends. The CDR3 is 14 residues long. The germline CDR1 and CDR2 sequences are SGHRS and YFSETQ. The people who gave samples were healthy Caucasians from Russia, aged roughly 6 to 100. Through a sample-barcoded 5' primer and a J-beta primer mix, a second PCR was run for roughly 6 to 12 cycles. MiXCR was run by TCRdb on the 5' RACE reads, yielding one entry per CDR3 protein. There are some 1.5 million distinct CDR3 sequences in the sample; 40% to 45% occur only once, and around 4% lies in the top ten.

The source material was blood. The V gene is TRBV5-1, the J gene TRBJ1-4; no definite D call. This TCR derives from a woman aged 18 to 35 in good health. CDR3 DNA: TGCGCCAGCAGCCTTACTTCAACTAATGAAAAACTGTTTTTT. It yields the protein CASSLTSTNEKLFF.